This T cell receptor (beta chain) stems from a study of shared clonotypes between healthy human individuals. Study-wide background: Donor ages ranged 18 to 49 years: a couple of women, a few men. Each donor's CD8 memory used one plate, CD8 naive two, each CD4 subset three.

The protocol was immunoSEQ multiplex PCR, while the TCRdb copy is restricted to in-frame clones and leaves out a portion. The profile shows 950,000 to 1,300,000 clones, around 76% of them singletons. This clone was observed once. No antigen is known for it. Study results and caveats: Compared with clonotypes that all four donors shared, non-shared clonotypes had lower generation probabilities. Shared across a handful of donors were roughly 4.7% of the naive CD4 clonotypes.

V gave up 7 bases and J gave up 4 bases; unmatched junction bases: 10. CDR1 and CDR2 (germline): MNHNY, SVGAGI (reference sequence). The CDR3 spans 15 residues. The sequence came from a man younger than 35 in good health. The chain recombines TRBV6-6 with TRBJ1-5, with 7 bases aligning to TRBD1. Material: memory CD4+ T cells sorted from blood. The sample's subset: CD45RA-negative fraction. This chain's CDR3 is CASIQTGRENQPQHF. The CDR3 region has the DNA TGTGCCAGCATCCAGACAGGGCGGGAGAATCAGCCCCAGCATTTT.